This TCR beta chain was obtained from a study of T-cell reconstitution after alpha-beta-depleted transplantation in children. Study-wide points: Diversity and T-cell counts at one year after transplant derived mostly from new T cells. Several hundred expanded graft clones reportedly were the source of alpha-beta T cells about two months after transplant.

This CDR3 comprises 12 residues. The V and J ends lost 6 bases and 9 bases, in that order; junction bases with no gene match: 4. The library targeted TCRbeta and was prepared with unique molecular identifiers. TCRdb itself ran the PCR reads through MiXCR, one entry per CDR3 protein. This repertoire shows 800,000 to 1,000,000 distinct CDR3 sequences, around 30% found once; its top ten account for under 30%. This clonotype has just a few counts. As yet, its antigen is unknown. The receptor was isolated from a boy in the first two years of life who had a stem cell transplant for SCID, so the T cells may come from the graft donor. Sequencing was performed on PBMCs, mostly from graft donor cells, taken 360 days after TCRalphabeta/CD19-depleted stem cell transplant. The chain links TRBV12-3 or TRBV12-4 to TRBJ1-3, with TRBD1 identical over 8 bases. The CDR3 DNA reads TGTGCCAGCAGCGGACAGGGCGGCACCATATATTTT. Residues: CASSGQGGTIYF.